What follows describes a single T cell receptor (beta chain). Germline CDR1 MNHEY, CDR2 SMNVEV (reference sequence). The V gene lost 7 bases and the J gene lost 5 bases, with 20 bases spanning the gap. The CDR3 covers 16 residues. The source of the sample is a study of blood T cell repertoires in COVID-19. Study-wide context: T cells, B-cell-depleted T cells, or PBMCs provided the cDNA or gDNA that served as material.

Per the original data handling: Amplification of reference gene primers provided the estimated nucleated cell counts. Data came from immunoSEQ multiplex PCR; TCRdb stores just in-frame clones and leaves some out. V and J calls and clone size follow that table, whereas D and trimming were derived from the DNA. The sample shows under 200,000 clones, more than 60% of them seen only once. The source material was peripheral blood. The clonotype originates from a man in his fifties or sixties with acute or convalescent COVID-19. This sequence joins TRBV27 and TRBJ2-2, with D possibly matching TRBD1 (6 bases). The CDR3 sequence: CASTLSAGTPTGELFF. The CDR3 DNA follows: TGTGCCAGCACCCTTAGCGCCGGGACACCGACCGGGGAGCTGTTTTTT.